The 8 T cell receptor beta chains listed next were all sequenced from one sample in a study of vaccination and CD4 T cells after COVID-19. Sequenced with the Oncomine TCR Beta short-read assay was DNA taken from cultured CD4+ T cells. TCRdb called the PCR reads again in MiXCR, with one record for every CDR3 protein. The repertoire has around 15,000 distinct CDR3 sequences, about 43% of them found once; the top ten carry under 8%. Sample treatment: roughly 11-day PBMC culture with coronavirus spike peptide pools or control peptides (ViraFEST assay). These receptors have no identified antigens. The sequencing used CD4+ T cells from blood, cultured in vitro, collected after SARS-CoV-2 vaccination. The receptors were sampled from a human donor who had recovered from COVID-19.

V usage is TRBV5-4 and J usage is TRBJ2-5; maybe TRBD2 (6 bases). There are 14 residues in the CDR3. The V end was cut by 2 bases, the J end by 5 bases, with 13 bases between. Germline CDR1 is SGHNT and CDR2 is YYREEE (reference sequence). The CDR3 DNA sequence: TGTGCCAGCAGCTTCGGGAGCCAGTTGGAGACCCAGTACTTC. Translation: CASSFGSQLETQYF.

The J gene is TRBJ2-1, the V gene TRBV27; D perhaps matches TRBD2 (6 bases). This CDR3 spans 17 amino acids. V was clipped by 6 bases and J by 6 bases, with 24 bases between them. The germline V gene has CDR1 MNHEY and CDR2 SMNVEV (reference sequence). CDR3 amino acids: CASSSTTTSFTLNEQFF. The CDR3, as DNA: TGTGCCAGCAGCTCTACCACGACTAGTTTCACGCTCAATGAGCAGTTCTTC.

The chain links TRBV2 to TRBJ2-5; D gene unclear. V shed 8 bases and J shed 2 bases, with 6 bases lying between them. CDR1 and CDR2 from the germline V gene are SNHLY and FYNNEI. The length of the CDR3 is 11 residues. Here the CDR3 DNA reads TGTGCCAGCCCAGGACAAGAGACCCAGTACTTC. Translating gives CASPGQETQYF.

The chain joins TRBV7-9 to TRBJ1-2; 10 nucleotides line up with TRBD1. Germline trimming cut 4 bases from V and 7 bases from J; bases unmatched to any gene: 6. From germline, CDR1 is SEHNR and CDR2 FQNEAQ (reference sequence). This CDR3 is built from 14 residues. The CDR3 nucleotides are TGTGCCAGCAGCTCTCCGGGACAGGGGATTGGCTACACCTTC. Translation gives CASSSPGQGIGYTF.

This clonotype is termed medium-sized. The rearrangement uses TRBV7-3 and TRBJ1-2; TRBD1 matches at 7 bases. The germline CDR1 and CDR2 sequences are SGHTA and FQGTGA. The CDR3 has 14 residues. Trimming took 1 base from V and 8 from J; bases not matched to a gene: 7. CDR3: CASSLNSGGEGYTF. The CDR3 coding sequence is TGTGCCAGCAGCTTAAACTCAGGGGGTGAAGGCTACACCTTC.

This rearrangement joins TRBV3-1 to TRBJ1-6; unclear D gene. This CDR3 is built from 12 residues. The V gene's germline CDR1 is LGHDT and CDR2 YNNKEL (reference sequence). V lost 1 base and J lost 7, with 2 bases in between. The DNA for the CDR3 is TGTGCCAGCAGCCAAGGAAATTCACCCCTCCACTTT. This encodes CASSQGNSPLHF.

This clonotype has a handful of counts. This chain joins TRBV20-1 and TRBJ2-3; 8 bases match TRBD2. V lost 4 bases and J lost 3; bases outside the gene matches: 15. CDR3 length: 17 amino acids. The germline V gene encodes CDR1 DFQATT and CDR2 SNEGSKA (reference sequence). The CDR3 nucleotides are TGCAGTGCTACCCCCCCGGGCAGCGGGAGTTATACAGATACGCAGTATTTT. Translating gives CSATPPGSGSYTDTQYF.

V and J are TRBV5-4 and TRBJ2-3, with D perhaps matching TRBD2 (6 bases). Germline-derived CDR1 and CDR2 are SGHNT and YYREEE (reference sequence). V dropped 4 bases and J dropped 6 bases, with 30 bases sitting between them. This CDR3 region has 19 residues. Here the CDR3 DNA reads TGTGCCAGCAGCCACACCTTGATGCCGGGAGTCGGTGGGTGGGATACGCAGTATTTT. Its translation is CASSHTLMPGVGGWDTQYF.